One sample yielded the 2 T cell receptor beta chains listed below, sequenced in a study of OX40 agonist ivuxolimab in advanced cancers. Method: immunoSEQ multiplex PCR; TCRdb's copy keeps in-frame clones and lacks some. In the table there are roughly 80,000 clones, about 86% of which are singletons. Sequencing was performed on CD4+ or CD8+ T cells sorted from blood, taken in a trial of the OX40 agonist ivuxolimab. These receptors were obtained from an adult with an advanced solid tumor such as melanoma, head and neck, liver or kidney cancer.

This sequence joins TRBV2 and TRBJ2-5; perhaps TRBD1 as D (6 bases). Germline V gene sequence: CDR1 SNHLY, CDR2 FYNNEI. V lost 4 bases and J 5 bases, leaving 11 bases between the germline ends. This CDR3 is 13 amino acids long. For the CDR3, the DNA is TGTGCCAGCAGTGGCCAAAGGGGGGAGACCCAGTACTTC. It yields the protein CASSGQRGETQYF.

This chain connects TRBV7-2 to TRBJ2-3; possible D gene TRBD2, 5 bases. CDR1 is SGHTA and CDR2 is FQGNSA in the germline V gene. The CDR3 totals 14 residues. V lost 5 bases and J 3 bases, leaving 12 bases between the germline ends. Here the CDR3 DNA reads TGTGCCAGCAGCCCGAACCCGGGGACAGATACGCAGTATTTT. This encodes CASSPNPGTDTQYF.